The T cell receptor beta chain described here comes from a study of T cell repertoires and HLA-DP antigens. Study at large: In vitro CD4+ alloreactivity was against HeLa-presented HLA-DP. Alloantigens: one with one groove difference and one with about ten differences versus self. Study results and limitations: Clones undetected before culture averaged around 36% against one allele and around 53% against the other.

Germline assignment: CDR1 MNHNS and CDR2 SASEGT. This CDR3 is 15 amino acids long. V lost 3 bases to trimming and J lost 5 bases; unmatched junction nucleotides: 6. Produced via immunoSEQ multiplex PCR; TCRdb's table is partial and in-frame only. The sample has over 60,000 clones, around 80% seen once; the top ten hold 1.5% to 2%. Notes on this clone: The antigen remains unidentified.

The clonotype was recovered from a man aged 60 to 69 in good health and CMV-seronegative. Sequencing used CD4+ T cells from PBMCs. The V and J genes are TRBV6-1 and TRBJ2-5; 10 bases match TRBD2. The CDR3 nucleotides read TGTGCCAGCAGTGAGGAGCGGGGGGGCCGGGAGACCCAGTACTTC. Translating it yields CASSEERGGRETQYF.